The clone carrying this T cell receptor beta chain was seen at least ten times. The antigen remains unidentified. The V gene's germline CDR1 is MNHNS and CDR2 SASEGT. Trimming cost V 5 bases and J 8 bases, with 12 bases left between them. This CDR3 comprises 12 residues. The record originates from a study of metastatic and nonmetastatic thyroid tumors. Study summary: Both malignant and benign thyroid patients supplied peripheral blood and tumor or nodule tissue samples, across which the repertoires of these patients were then compared. Whole-study findings and limits: Versus benign nodules, malignant thyroid tumors reportedly had significantly higher TCR beta diversity, in blood and tumor.

There were no patients who had received any treatment before thyroid surgery. Per the study methods: To classify distant metastasis in papillary thyroid cancer, a model was built from CDR3 differences across clinicopathological groups. TCRdb re-analyzed the PCR reads through MiXCR. The V and J calls shown here were made by TCRdb, not taken from the authors' results. Here the sample spans 19,000 or so clones, about a quarter being singletons. What was sequenced was blood. The receptor was derived from a female donor with papillary thyroid cancer or a benign thyroid nodule (not recorded which). Some clones in this sample may be carry-over from other donors' samples. The chain uses TRBV6-1 and TRBJ1-2; D not resolved. The CDR3 sequence: CASSLLGYGYTF. DNA for the CDR3: TGTGCCAGCAGTCTCCTGGGGTACGGCTACACCTTC.